The 9 T cell receptor beta chains below all came from one sample that was sequenced in a study of blood T cell repertoires in COVID-19. Libraries were prepared by immunoSEQ multiplex PCR; TCRdb keeps only in-frame clonotypes and omits some of them. The sample has around 26,000 clones, around nine tenths seen once. Sequences were obtained from peripheral blood. The receptors were gathered from a human donor in a cohort sampled during active COVID-19.

This rearrangement joins TRBV19 to TRBJ1-2; 7 bases are a match to TRBD1. The CDR3 extends over 14 amino acids. Germline CDR1 is LNHDA and CDR2 is SQIVND (reference sequence). The J segment lost 3 bases and the V segment lost 6 bases, leaving 7 bases of the junction unmatched. This chain's CDR3 is CASSTTGLDYGYTF. The CDR3 DNA sequence: TGTGCCAGTAGCACGACAGGGTTGGACTATGGCTACACCTTC.

The genes are TRBV20-1 and TRBJ1-6, with D possibly matching TRBD1 (6 bases). The CDR3 totals 11 residues. Germline V gene sequence: CDR1 DFQATT, CDR2 SNEGSKA (reference sequence). CDR3 in amino acids: CSLQGNSPLHF. The CDR3 region has the DNA TGCAGCTTACAGGGTAATTCACCCCTCCACTTT.

The V gene is TRBV28, the J gene TRBJ1-1; weak D call: TRBD1 (6 bases). The V gene's germline CDR1 is MDHEN and CDR2 SYDVKM. The germline V and J ends were trimmed by 5 bases and 8 bases, with 12 bases remaining between them. This CDR3 is 12 amino acids long. The CDR3 reads CASSRGGAEAFF. The DNA for the CDR3 is TGTGCCAGCAGTCGAGGGGGGGCCGAAGCTTTCTTT.

V is TRBV4-3 and J is TRBJ2-2; D perhaps matches TRBD2 (6 bases). Trimming took off 4 bases at V and 5 bases at J, with 14 bases between the two ends. Germline-derived CDR1 and CDR2 are LGHNA and YSLEER. This CDR3 contains 15 residues. The CDR3 loop reads CASSPIAGTTGELFF. CDR3 nucleotide sequence: TGCGCCAGCAGCCCCATTGCGGGAACGACCGGGGAGCTGTTTTTT.

This clone was counted once. The V gene is TRBV6-5, the J gene TRBJ1-1, with D possibly TRBD1 on 5 matching bases. The germline CDR1 and CDR2 sequences are MNHEY and SVGAGI. The CDR3 covers 15 residues. V was trimmed by 0 bases and J by 4 bases, leaving 12 bases between them. The CDR3 DNA is TGTGCCAGCAGTTACTCGAAAACAGGCCCCACTGAAGCTTTCTTT. It translates to CASSYSKTGPTEAFF.

The chain carries TRBV7-3 and TRBJ2-1, with 9 nucleotides matching TRBD2. V lost 1 base, J lost 7 bases, and 11 bases stayed unmatched. CDR3 length: 17 residues. The V gene's germline CDR1 is SGHTA and CDR2 FQGTGA. CDR3 loop: CASSLMGAGGELNEQFF. DNA of the CDR3: TGTGCCAGCAGCTTAATGGGGGCGGGGGGGGAGCTTAATGAGCAGTTCTTC.

CDR3 region: CASSPGHKTYNEQFF. For the CDR3, the DNA is TGTGCCAGCAGTCCGGGACACAAGACCTACAATGAGCAGTTCTTC. The V gene is TRBV28, the J gene TRBJ2-1, with D possibly being TRBD1 (6 bases). V dropped 5 bases and J dropped 2 bases, with 13 bases sitting between them. The CDR3 sequence is 15 residues long. The germline gives CDR1 MDHEN, CDR2 SYDVKM.

The V and J genes are TRBV2 and TRBJ1-4; TRBD1 might be the D (5 bases). Trimming pared 6 bases from V and 4 bases from J, leaving 9 bases between. The CDR3 runs 13 residues. Germline CDR1 reads SNHLY; CDR2 reads FYNNEI. CDR3 loop: CASSRDYNEKLFF. In DNA form, the CDR3 reads TGTGCCAGCAGCAGGGATTATAATGAAAAACTGTTTTTT.

This chain connects TRBV11-2 to TRBJ2-1; 7 positions agree with TRBD2. CDR3 length equals 15 residues. In germline, CDR1 is SGHAT, CDR2 FQNNGV. J lost 4 bases, V lost 4 bases, and 7 bases had no gene match. The CDR3 sequence is CASSSGRGTYNEQFF. The CDR3 nucleotides are TGTGCCAGCAGCTCCGGGCGGGGGACTTACAATGAGCAGTTCTTC.